These 27 T cell receptor beta chains were all obtained from the same sample, sequenced in a study of regulatory T cells in long-lasting Graves disease. Both iRepertoire HTBI primers and Arm-PCR of CDR3 regions were used to build the TCR beta libraries. TCRdb used MiXCR to reprocess the multiplex PCR reads, holding one entry per CDR3 protein. Of a few hundred thousand distinct CDR3 sequences listed, 20% to 25% were seen once; the top ten hold approximately 13%. Time point indicated: newly diagnosed GD, antithyroid drugs for less than 3 months. Extracted RNA from PBMCs served as the source of the TCR library. The sequenced sample was peripheral blood mononuclear cells (PBMCs), obtained at new diagnosis, from a patient treated with antithyroid drugs. All receptors come from a female donor with Graves disease.

A few counts support this clonotype. The chain is built from TRBV3-1 and TRBJ1-1; TRBD1 matches at 8 bases. The CDR3 contains 14 residues. The V and J ends lost 4 bases and 4 bases, in that order; junction bases with no gene match: 5. The germline CDR1 and CDR2 sequences are LGHDT and YNNKEL (reference sequence). CDR3 in DNA: TGTGCCAGCAGCCCCAGGGGGCAGGGCACTGAAGCTTTCTTT. It codes for CASSPRGQGTEAFF.

This clonotype was counted many times. The CDR3 DNA reads TGTGCCAGCAGTTACTTACGGGCCTACGAGCAGTACTTC. The encoded protein is CASSYLRAYEQYF. This chain uses TRBV6-2 or TRBV6-3 with TRBJ2-7, with unresolved D. Per germline, CDR1 MNHEY and CDR2 SVGEGT. V was shortened by 1 base and J by 2 bases, with 6 bases between the two germline ends. The CDR3 is made up of 13 amino acids.

This clonotype was counted at least ten times. The chain joins TRBV30 to TRBJ2-1; 8 positions match TRBD2. CDR3 length: 16 residues. Trimming removed 4 bases from V and 9 bases from J; junction bases left unmatched: 17. CDR1 GTSNPN and CDR2 SVGIG come from the germline V gene (reference sequence). DNA of the CDR3: TGTGCCTGGATCGGGGTAGGAGACGGGAGGGCTCTTGAGCAGTTCTTC. Translated, it gives CAWIGVGDGRALEQFF.

This clonotype was picked up many times. The chain carries TRBV2 and TRBJ2-7; no definite D call. The V and J ends lost 8 bases and 3 bases respectively, with 11 bases between them. The germline CDR1 and CDR2 sequences are SNHLY and FYNNEI. The CDR3 extends over 12 amino acids. For the CDR3, the DNA is TGTGCCAGCCTAGACACAAACTACGAGCAGTACTTC. Translating gives CASLDTNYEQYF.

This clonotype was seen repeatedly, ten times or more. The chain has TRBV7-2 and TRBJ2-2; the D is unclear. Trimming shortened V by 3 bases and J by 1 base, and 9 bases separated the two germline ends. Germline assignment: CDR1 SGHTA and CDR2 FQGNSA. The length of the CDR3 is 15 residues. CDR3 in amino acids: CASSFYVGNTGELFF. DNA of the CDR3: TGTGCCAGCAGCTTCTACGTGGGGAACACCGGGGAGCTGTTTTTT.

This clonotype was found many times. This sequence joins TRBV2 and TRBJ1-5; 8 bases agree with TRBD1. V lost 6 bases to trimming and J lost 6 bases; unmatched junction nucleotides: 4. Germline CDR1 and CDR2: SNHLY and FYNNEI. The CDR3 is 13 residues long. Here the CDR3 DNA reads TGTGCCAGCAGAGGACAGGGAGGTCAGCCCCAGCATTTT. Translated: CASRGQGGQPQHF.

This clonotype was detected many times. The chain joins TRBV3-1 to TRBJ2-7; D may be TRBD1 (6 bases). V lost 3 bases to trimming and J lost 3 bases, with 9 bases between them. The V gene's germline CDR1 is LGHDT and CDR2 YNNKEL (reference sequence). This CDR3 region has 13 residues. The CDR3 bases are TGTGCCAGCAGCCATGGGACATACTACGAGCAGTACTTC. Protein product: CASSHGTYYEQYF.

This clonotype was observed many times. The chain links TRBV20-1 to TRBJ2-1, with TRBD2 identical over 10 bases. The germline CDR1 and CDR2 sequences are DFQATT and SNEGSKA (reference sequence). The J segment lost 7 bases and the V segment lost 0 bases, leaving 6 bases of the junction unmatched. This CDR3 comprises 15 residues. This CDR3 reads CSARDSSGRVNEQFF. The CDR3 DNA sequence: TGCAGTGCTAGAGATTCGAGCGGGAGGGTGAATGAGCAGTTCTTC.

The chain recombines TRBV6-9 with TRBJ2-3, with D tentatively TRBD2 (6 bases). The CDR3 runs 17 residues. Germline CDR1 is MNHGY and CDR2 is SVAAGI. V was cut by 3 bases and J by 0 bases, with 16 bases left in between. CDR3: CASSYGYGGESTDTQYF. The CDR3 DNA is TGTGCCAGCAGTTACGGCTATGGCGGGGAGAGCACAGATACGCAGTATTTT.

In this sample, this clonotype turned up many times. This chain links TRBV6-2 or TRBV6-3 with TRBJ2-5; 7 nucleotides agree with TRBD2. V was clipped by 4 bases and J by 1 base; unmatched bases: 6. Per germline, CDR1 MNHEY and CDR2 SVGEGT. The CDR3 is 15 amino acids. CDR3 in amino acids: CASSWSGARQETQYF. The CDR3 region has the DNA TGTGCCAGCAGTTGGAGCGGGGCTCGCCAAGAGACCCAGTACTTC.

This clonotype was counted ten times or more. V gene TRBV18 combines with J gene TRBJ1-5, with 7 bases that match TRBD1. Germline CDR1 KGHSH, CDR2 LQKENI. The CDR3 spans 15 residues. The trim removed 3 bases at V and 3 bases at J, leaving 5 bases unmatched. CDR3 in DNA: TGTGCCAGCTCACCGGAACAGGGGAACAATCAGCCCCAGCATTTT. This gives the protein CASSPEQGNNQPQHF. The complete variable domain, with remaining parts taken from reference TRBV18 and TRBJ1-5, reads NAGVMQNPRHLVRRRGQEARLRCSPMKGHSHVYWYRQLPEEGLKFMVYLQKENIIDESGMPKERFSAEFPKEGPSILRIQQVVRGDSAAYFCASSPEQGNNQPQHFGDGTRLSIL.

This clonotype was recorded at least ten times. The chain carries TRBV2 and TRBJ1-5; the D is unclear. The CDR3 totals 13 residues. The germline V and J ends were trimmed by 2 bases and 0 bases, with 2 bases remaining between them. Germline values: CDR1 SNHLY, CDR2 FYNNEI. As DNA, the CDR3 is TGTGCCAGCAGTGAACCTAGCAATCAGCCCCAGCATTTT. Protein: CASSEPSNQPQHF.

The table lists this clonotype with many counts. V is TRBV7-9 and J is TRBJ2-3; tentatively, D is TRBD2 (5 bases). The CDR3 consists of 16 residues. CDR1 SEHNR and CDR2 FQNEAQ come from the germline V gene (reference sequence). V lost 1 base to trimming and J lost 2 bases, with 13 bases between them. The CDR3 reads CASSLGLELATDTQYF. The CDR3 region has the DNA TGTGCCAGCAGCTTAGGTCTCGAGCTAGCCACAGATACGCAGTATTTT.

This clonotype came up many times. The rearrangement links TRBV24-1 to TRBJ1-4, with a possible D match to TRBD1 (6 bases). V was trimmed by 2 bases and J by 7 bases, leaving 13 bases between them. The CDR3 totals 15 residues. The germline V gene has CDR1 KGHDR and CDR2 SFDVKD. The CDR3 region is CATSDSRGPGEKLFF. Written as DNA, the CDR3 is TGTGCCACCAGTGATTCCCGGGGGCCTGGTGAAAAACTGTTTTTT.

V usage is TRBV24-1 and J usage is TRBJ2-7; no reliable D call. Deletions cut 2 bases from V and 3 bases from J, with 10 bases between. The CDR3 extends over 14 amino acids. Germline CDR1 reads KGHDR; CDR2 reads SFDVKD. Written as DNA, the CDR3 is TGTGCCACCAGTGATTCTTCAGATTACTACGAGCAGTACTTC. This codes for CATSDSSDYYEQYF.

This clonotype was observed a handful of times. The rearrangement uses TRBV10-1 and TRBJ2-3, with D perhaps TRBD1 (5 bases). Germline assignment: CDR1 WNHNN and CDR2 SYGVQD (reference sequence). Trimming shortened V by 3 bases and J by 5 bases, and 12 bases separated the two germline ends. This CDR3 has 14 residues. The CDR3 loop reads CASSDPVGQDTQYF. The CDR3 nucleotides read TGCGCCAGCAGTGACCCGGTGGGGCAAGATACGCAGTATTTT.

Ten or more counts support this clonotype. V and J are TRBV20-1 and TRBJ1-5; no reliable D call. Trimming stripped 0 bases from V and 1 base from J, with 4 bases between. CDR3 size: 13 residues. CDR1 and CDR2 from the germline V gene are DFQATT and SNEGSKA (reference sequence). CDR3 nucleotide sequence: TGCAGTGCTAGAGAGGACAGCAATCAGCCCCAGCATTTT. Translating gives CSAREDSNQPQHF.

In this sample, this clonotype turned up many times. The junction and the germline gene differ at one end; a read error may be behind it. V and J are TRBV11-2 and TRBJ2-5; 8 bases fit TRBD2. This CDR3 is 15 amino acids long. Germline loops: CDR1 SGHAT, CDR2 FQNNGV. As DNA, the CDR3 is TGCGCCAGCAGCCAAGTGAGCGGGAGTCAAGAGACCCAGTACTTC. Protein: CASSQVSGSQETQYF.

At least ten counts were recorded for this clonotype. The chain carries TRBV6-1 and TRBJ2-7; D may be TRBD2 (5 bases). The germline V gene has CDR1 MNHNS and CDR2 SASEGT. Trimming took off 5 bases at V and 6 bases at J, with 17 bases between the two ends. The CDR3 loop spans 14 amino acids. The CDR3 protein is CASSLPAVSREQYF. In DNA form, the CDR3 reads TGTGCCAGCAGTCTTCCAGCGGTCTCTCGCGAGCAGTACTTC.

This clonotype was counted at least ten times. The chain uses TRBV7-3 and TRBJ1-1, with D possibly TRBD1 on 5 matching bases. This CDR3 region has 14 residues. V lost 1 base, J lost 4 bases, and 10 bases lay in between. Per the germline V gene, CDR1 is SGHTA and CDR2 is FQGTGA. CDR3 sequence (DNA): TGTGCCAGCAGCTTAAAGTCAGGGACCACTGAAGCTTTCTTT. Its protein product is CASSLKSGTTEAFF.

This clonotype has at least ten counts. V gene TRBV2 combines with J gene TRBJ2-4, with 7 nucleotides matching TRBD1. V dropped 9 bases and J dropped 8; count of bases not matched to a gene: 10. Germline assignment: CDR1 SNHLY and CDR2 FYNNEI. This CDR3 comprises 13 residues. The CDR3 sequence: CASARGLVDIQYF. The CDR3 DNA reads as TGTGCCAGTGCTAGGGGGCTGGTTGACATTCAGTACTTC.

The V call is TRBV6-2 or TRBV6-3, the J call TRBJ2-1; D possibly corresponds to TRBD2 (5 bases). The CDR3 length is 14 residues. Germline V gene data show CDR1 as MNHEY and CDR2 as SVGEGT. Trimming removed 2 bases at V and 3 bases at J, with 8 bases between. The CDR3 DNA is TGTGCCAGCAGTTACATCGGGATCTACAATGAGCAGTTCTTC. Translating gives CASSYIGIYNEQFF.

On this clonotype itself: One base separates it from a far larger clone, so it is likely a read error. The V gene is TRBV11-3, the J gene TRBJ2-1, with TRBD1 matching over 9 bases. From germline, CDR1 is SGHNT and CDR2 YENEEA. This CDR3 is 14 amino acids long. CDR3 nucleotides: TGTGCCTGCAGCTTAACAGGGGGCGGAGATGAGCAGTTCTTC. Its translation is CACSLTGGGDEQFF.

In its sample, this clonotype was seen many times. This chain uses TRBV2 with TRBJ2-7; the D call may be TRBD1 or TRBD2 (5 bases each). The CDR3 loop spans 12 amino acids. The ends were cut back, 6 bases at V and 4 bases at J, with 10 bases in the middle. CDR1 is SNHLY, CDR2 FYNNEI, per germline. CDR3 residues: CASRAGGYEQYF. The CDR3 nucleotides read TGTGCCAGCAGAGCTGGGGGTTACGAGCAGTACTTC. Full variable domain (outside the CDR3, taken from reference TRBV2 and TRBJ2-7): EPEVTQTPSHQVTQMGQEVILRCVPISNHLYFYWYRQILGQKVEFLVSFYNNEISEKSEIFDDQFSVERPDGSNFTLKIRSTKLEDSAMYFCASRAGGYEQYFGPGTRLTVT.

The table lists this clonotype with many counts. V gene TRBV24-1 combines with J gene TRBJ2-1; 7 positions agree with TRBD2. The V gene's germline CDR1 is KGHDR and CDR2 SFDVKD. The J segment lost 4 bases and the V segment lost 1 base, leaving 6 bases of the junction unmatched. The CDR3 covers 16 residues. In DNA, the CDR3 is TGTGCCACCAGTGATTTTTTGGCTAGCGGTTACAATGAGCAGTTCTTC. Its translation: CATSDFLASGYNEQFF.

Many counts were recorded for this clonotype. The chain couples TRBV7-2 to TRBJ2-7, with a possible D match to TRBD2 (5 bases). Per the germline V gene, CDR1 is SGHTA and CDR2 is FQGNSA. The V gene lost 1 base and the J gene lost 2 bases, with 12 bases spanning the gap. The CDR3 extends over 15 amino acids. CDR3 DNA sequence: TGTGCCAGCAGCTTAGACGAGGAGGTCACCTACGAGCAGTACTTC. It encodes CASSLDEEVTYEQYF.

This clonotype was detected ten times or more. The chain couples TRBV11-2 to TRBJ2-7, with unresolved D. The V gene lost 5 bases and the J gene lost 0 bases, with 11 bases spanning the gap. Germline CDR1 and CDR2: SGHAT and FQNNGV. The CDR3 is made up of 14 amino acids. The CDR3, as DNA: TGTGCCAGCAGCCCCGACACTGCCTCCTACGAGCAGTACTTC. Residues: CASSPDTASYEQYF.